Below, 20 T cell receptor beta chains from the same sample are listed, as sequenced in a study of CD8 T cells in ankylosing spondylitis. TCRdb analysed the 5' RACE reads with MiXCR anew, one entry per CDR3 protein. Among 350,000 to 400,000 distinct CDR3 sequences, approximately 22% were seen once, and the ten largest hold 13%. The specimen was blood, either unsorted or a sorted T cell fraction (not recorded which). Receptors were obtained from a male donor with ankylosing spondylitis or in good health (not recorded which).

The CDR3 loop reads CASSLRLAPGTDTQYF. In nucleotides, the CDR3 is TGTGCCAGCAGTCTGCGACTAGCCCCTGGCACAGATACGCAGTATTTT. V gene TRBV27 combines with J gene TRBJ2-3; 7 bases match TRBD2. CDR1 MNHEY and CDR2 SMNVEV come from the germline V gene (reference sequence). This CDR3 is 16 amino acids long. V gave up 5 bases and J gave up 1 base; unmatched junction bases: 9.

The V gene is TRBV29-1, the J gene TRBJ2-6, with a tentative D call TRBD1 (6 bases). Germline V gives CDR1 SQVTM, CDR2 ANQGSEA. The CDR3 extends over 15 amino acids. Between the trimmed V and J ends, which lost 0 bases and 1 base, there was a span of 7 bases. This chain's CDR3 is CSVEDRGSGANVLTF. For the CDR3, the DNA is TGCAGCGTTGAAGATAGGGGGTCTGGGGCCAACGTCCTGACTTTC.

This clonotype was counted a few times. This chain uses TRBV27 with TRBJ2-3, with 8 bases identical to TRBD1. J lost 4 bases, V lost 4 bases, and 4 bases had no gene match. The germline gives CDR1 MNHEY, CDR2 SMNVEV (reference sequence). The CDR3 length is 14 residues. CDR3 loop: CASSWTGSADTQYF. In DNA form, the CDR3 reads TGTGCCAGCAGTTGGACAGGGAGTGCAGATACGCAGTATTTT.

Only a few counts were recorded for this clonotype. The chain uses TRBV28 and TRBJ2-1; no clear D gene. Germline V gene lookup returns CDR1 MDHEN and CDR2 SYDVKM. The CDR3 loop spans 12 amino acids. Between the trimmed V and J ends, which lost 2 bases and 5 bases, there was a span of 4 bases. CDR3 in DNA: TGTGCCAGCAGTTTAAAGAACAATGAGCAGTTCTTC. The encoded protein is CASSLKNNEQFF.

The V and J genes are TRBV7-3 and TRBJ2-5; TRBD1 matches 7 bases. CDR1 SGHTA and CDR2 FQGTGA come from the germline V gene. V trimming: 3 bases; J trimming: 2 bases; junction bases outside the gene matches: 6. The CDR3 is 15 amino acids. CDR3 coding DNA: TGTGCCAGCAGCTTCCTAGGGGGCGGTCAAGAGACCCAGTACTTC. Amino acids: CASSFLGGGQETQYF.

The chain has TRBV6-1 and TRBJ2-1; weak D call: TRBD1 (5 bases). V gave up 4 bases and J gave up 5 bases, with 15 bases separating them. Per germline, CDR1 MNHNS and CDR2 SASEGT. This CDR3 has 15 amino acids. The CDR3 region is CASSGQWITHNEQFF. CDR3 sequence (DNA): TGTGCCAGCAGTGGACAGTGGATTACGCACAATGAGCAGTTCTTC.

V gene TRBV7-9 combines with J gene TRBJ2-7; weak D call: TRBD2 (7 bases). V lost 1 base and J lost 2, with 18 bases in between. The germline V gene encodes CDR1 SEHNR and CDR2 FQNEAQ (reference sequence). The CDR3 is made up of 17 amino acids. The CDR3, as DNA: TGTGCCAGCAGCTTAGTAGGGGGGGCTACCGTAACCTACGAGCAGTACTTC. Amino acid sequence: CASSLVGGATVTYEQYF.

This rearrangement joins TRBV18 to TRBJ2-1; D is possibly TRBD1 (6 bases). The CDR3 is 16 residues long. Germline V gives CDR1 KGHSH, CDR2 LQKENI. Trimming left V 0 bases short and J 4 bases short, with 13 bases between. CDR3 nucleotide sequence: TGTGCCAGCTCACCACCCGCACAGGGTATTTACAATGAGCAGTTCTTC. Protein sequence: CASSPPAQGIYNEQFF.

The chain uses TRBV2 and TRBJ2-7, with a weak D call TRBD1 (5 bases). V was shortened by 5 bases and J by 2 bases, with 16 bases between the two germline ends. Per the germline V gene, CDR1 is SNHLY and CDR2 is FYNNEI. This CDR3 contains 15 residues. The CDR3 DNA reads TGTGCCAGCAGTTCCCTCCCGACAGCGACCTACGAGCAGTACTTC. Its translation is CASSSLPTATYEQYF.

This clonotype has more than one count but fewer than ten. An end of the junction does not agree with germline; a read error may underlie this. V and J are TRBV11-2 and TRBJ2-7; 7 bases fit TRBD1. Germline V CDR1 and CDR2: SGHAT, FQNNGV. The CDR3 sequence is 15 residues long. As DNA, the CDR3 is TGTGCTAGCAGCCAACTGACAGGGCTACCGAACGAGCAGTACTTC. This codes for CASSQLTGLPNEQYF.

In its sample, this clonotype was seen a few times. The chain combines TRBV28 with TRBJ2-3; D is ambiguous. Looked up from germline, CDR1 is MDHEN and CDR2 is SYDVKM. V lost 2 bases, J lost 0 bases, and 9 bases lay in between. This CDR3 is 15 amino acids long. CDR3 protein: CASSLRVSSTDTQYF. The CDR3 DNA sequence: TGTGCCAGCAGTTTAAGGGTTTCTAGCACAGATACGCAGTATTTT.

The chain is built from TRBV6-5 and TRBJ2-5, with D unclear. In germline, CDR1 is MNHEY, CDR2 SVGAGI. The CDR3 runs 14 residues. V lost 1 base and J lost 0, with 6 bases in between. CDR3 DNA: TGTGCCAGCAGTTACTTTGGGTACCAAGAGACCCAGTACTTC. Its translation is CASSYFGYQETQYF.

V is TRBV7-8 and J is TRBJ2-1; TRBD2 aligns across 7 bases. V was pared by 5 bases and J by 0 bases, with 7 bases of the junction left unmatched. Per germline, CDR1 SGHVS and CDR2 FQNEAQ. The length of the CDR3 is 16 residues. CDR3 amino acids: CASSPQRGGSYNEQFF. The CDR3 bases are TGTGCCAGCAGCCCGCAGCGGGGTGGCTCCTACAATGAGCAGTTCTTC.

V is TRBV7-9 and J is TRBJ2-5; D is perhaps TRBD2 (6 bases). Germline V gene lookup returns CDR1 SEHNR and CDR2 FQNEAQ (reference sequence). Trimming left V 4 bases short and J 5 bases short, with 14 bases between. The CDR3 runs 14 residues. The CDR3, as DNA: TGTGCCAGCAGCTGGGGGGTCTTCGGGGAGACCCAGTACTTC. Translating it yields CASSWGVFGETQYF.

This rearrangement joins TRBV12-3 or TRBV12-4 to TRBJ2-4; 9 nucleotides match TRBD1. The CDR3 consists of 14 residues. V lost 4 bases to trimming and J lost 8 bases; unmatched junction nucleotides: 6. The CDR3 coding sequence is TGTGCCAGCAGTTCGGGACAGGGTTGGGACATTCAGTACTTC. It codes for CASSSGQGWDIQYF.

This clonotype is judged medium-sized. The chain links TRBV28 to TRBJ2-7; D is possibly TRBD2 (6 bases). CDR1 and CDR2 from the germline V gene are MDHEN and SYDVKM. V dropped 1 base and J dropped 1 base, with 14 bases sitting between them. The CDR3 extends over 16 amino acids. The CDR3 DNA reads as TGTGCCAGCAGTTTATATGCTAGCGTGGCGTCCTACGAGCAGTACTTC. Protein sequence: CASSLYASVASYEQYF.

This clonotype has only a few counts. The chain carries TRBV29-1 and TRBJ2-7; the D gene is possibly TRBD1 (6 bases). Looked up from germline, CDR1 is SQVTM and CDR2 is ANQGSEA. V was pared by 4 bases and J by 2 bases, with 12 bases between. This CDR3 spans 13 amino acids. This chain's CDR3 is CSVVSGQTYEQYF. CDR3 coding DNA: TGCAGCGTTGTATCTGGACAGACCTACGAGCAGTACTTC.

This clonotype was found a few times. V usage is TRBV4-1 and J usage is TRBJ2-2; unclear D gene. Trimming pared 1 base from V and 7 bases from J, leaving 10 bases between. The CDR3 is 14 amino acids. Germline V gives CDR1 MGHRA, CDR2 YSYEKL. Written as DNA, the CDR3 is TGCGCCAGCAGCCAAGTTCAGACCGGCGGGGAGCTGTTTTTT. Amino acid sequence: CASSQVQTGGELFF.

This clonotype was picked up a small number of times. The CDR3 is CASSLGFGVGDTQYF. The CDR3 nucleotides are TGTGCCAGCAGCTTAGGGTTCGGGGTTGGAGATACGCAGTATTTT. V is TRBV7-2 and J is TRBJ2-3; TRBD2 is a possible D gene (5 bases). V was trimmed by 1 base and J by 5 bases, leaving 13 bases between them. Germline V gives CDR1 SGHTA, CDR2 FQGNSA. The CDR3 totals 15 residues. Using reference TRBV7-2 and TRBJ2-3 for the parts outside the CDR3, the full variable domain is GAGVSQSPSNKVTEKGKDVELRCDPISGHTALYWYRQSLGQGLEFLIYFQGNSAPDKSGLPSDRFSAERTGGSVSTLTIQRTQQEDSAVYLCASSLGFGVGDTQYFGPGTRLTVL.

V and J are TRBV10-2 and TRBJ2-7; unclear D gene. The CDR3 has 14 residues. Germline assignment: CDR1 WSHSY and CDR2 SAAADI. Trimming left V 2 bases short and J 5 bases short, with 13 bases between. The CDR3 DNA follows: TGCGCCAGCAGTGAGACCGGGCTCGGCCACGAGCAGTACTTC. Its protein product is CASSETGLGHEQYF.